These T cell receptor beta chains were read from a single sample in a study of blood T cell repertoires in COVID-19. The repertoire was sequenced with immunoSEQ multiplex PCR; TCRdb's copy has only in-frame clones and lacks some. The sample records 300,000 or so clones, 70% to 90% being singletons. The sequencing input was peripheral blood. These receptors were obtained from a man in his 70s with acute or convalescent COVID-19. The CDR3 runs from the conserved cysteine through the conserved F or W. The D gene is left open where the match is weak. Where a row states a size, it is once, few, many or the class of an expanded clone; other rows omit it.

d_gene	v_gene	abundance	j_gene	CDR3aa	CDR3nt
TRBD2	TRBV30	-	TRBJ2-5	CAWSSGGAFQETQYF	TGTGCCTGGAGTAGCGGGGGTGCATTTCAAGAGACCCAGTACTTC
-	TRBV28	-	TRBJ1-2	CASSSREGISF	TGTGCCAGCAGTTCCAGGGAGGGAATCTCCTTC
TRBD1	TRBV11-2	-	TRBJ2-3	CASSPTGTDTQYF	TGTGCCAGCAGCCCGACAGGGACAGATACGCAGTATTTT
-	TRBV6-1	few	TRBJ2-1	CASSDPMAETSYNEQFF	TGTGCCAGCAGTGATCCCATGGCGGAAACCTCCTACAATGAGCAGTTCTTC
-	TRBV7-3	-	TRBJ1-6	CASSRGGPYNSPLHF	TGTGCCAGCAGCCGCGGGGGACCTTATAATTCACCCCTCCACTTT
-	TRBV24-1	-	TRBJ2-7	CATGTIHEQYF	TGTGCCACCGGAACTATCCACGAGCAGTACTTC
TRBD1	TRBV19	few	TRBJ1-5	CASSAGQGIWQPQHF	TGTGCCAGTAGTGCGGGACAGGGGATTTGGCAGCCCCAGCATTTT
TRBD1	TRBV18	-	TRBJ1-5	CASSPATGQANQPQHF	TGTGCCAGCTCACCGGCAACCGGACAGGCCAATCAGCCCCAGCATTTT
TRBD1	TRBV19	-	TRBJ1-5	CASSIGRGSNQPQHF	TGTGCCAGTAGTATAGGCAGGGGGAGCAATCAGCCCCAGCATTTT
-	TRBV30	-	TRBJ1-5	CAWNEQRSNQPQHF	TGTGCCTGGAATGAGCAGCGAAGCAATCAGCCCCAGCATTTT
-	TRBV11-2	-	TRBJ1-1	CASGRSRDQEAFF	TGTGCCAGCGGAAGATCCAGGGATCAAGAAGCTTTCTTT
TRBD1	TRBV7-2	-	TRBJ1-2	CASSLGGTGGARGYTF	TGTGCCAGCAGCTTAGGGGGTACAGGGGGCGCAAGGGGCTACACCTTC
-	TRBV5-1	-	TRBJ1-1	CASSLVAGSMNTEAFF	TGCGCCAGCAGCTTGGTGGCAGGTTCGATGAACACTGAAGCTTTCTTT
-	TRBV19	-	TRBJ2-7	CASRRASSSYEQYF	TGTGCCAGTAGAAGAGCTTCTAGCTCCTACGAGCAGTACTTC
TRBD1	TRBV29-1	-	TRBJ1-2	CSATGDRGNYGYTF	TGCAGCGCCACAGGGGACAGGGGGAACTATGGCTACACCTTC
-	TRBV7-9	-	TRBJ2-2	CASSLEGISGELFF	TGTGCCAGCAGCTTAGAGGGGATCTCCGGGGAGCTGTTTTTT
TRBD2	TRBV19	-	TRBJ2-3	CASSPGLAGASTDTQYF	TGTGCCAGTAGTCCAGGACTAGCGGGGGCTAGCACAGATACGCAGTATTTT
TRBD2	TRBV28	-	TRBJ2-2	CASTGTSGRSSTGELFF	TGTGCCAGCACTGGGACTAGCGGGAGGTCGAGCACCGGGGAGCTGTTTTTT
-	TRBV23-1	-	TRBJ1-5	CASSQSRQGCQPQHF	TGCGCCAGCAGTCAATCGCGGCAGGGGTGTCAGCCCCAGCATTTT
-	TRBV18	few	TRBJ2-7	CASSPPGLGSYEQYF	TGTGCCAGCTCACCCCCCGGACTCGGAAGCTACGAGCAGTACTTC
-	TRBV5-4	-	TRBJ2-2	CASSLREGGTGELFF	TGTGCCAGCAGCTTAAGGGAAGGGGGCACCGGGGAGCTGTTTTTT
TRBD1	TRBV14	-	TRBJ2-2	CASSPRTGSWGNTGELFF	TGTGCCAGCAGCCCGCGGACAGGTTCTTGGGGGAACACCGGGGAGCTGTTTTTT
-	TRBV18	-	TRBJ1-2	CASSPRQGWFGYTF	TGTGCCAGCTCACCGAGGCAGGGCTGGTTTGGCTACACCTTC
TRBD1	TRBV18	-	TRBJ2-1	CASSPVIGTGGEQFF	TGTGCCAGCTCACCGGTTATAGGGACAGGGGGTGAGCAGTTCTTC
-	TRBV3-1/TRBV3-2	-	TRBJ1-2	CASSRLGLGDYGYTF	TGTGCCAGCAGCCGTCTCGGCCTTGGAGACTATGGCTACACCTTC
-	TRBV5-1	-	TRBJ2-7	CASSSLDGNYEQYF	TGCGCCAGCAGCTCCTTGGACGGGAACTACGAGCAGTACTTC
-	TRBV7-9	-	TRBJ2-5	CASSLRNREQETQYF	TGTGCCAGCAGCCTTCGTAACAGGGAACAAGAGACCCAGTACTTC
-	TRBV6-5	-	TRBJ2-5	CASSYSFQGFGETQYF	TGTGCCAGCAGTTACTCGTTCCAGGGGTTTGGGGAGACCCAGTACTTC
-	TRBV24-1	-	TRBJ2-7	CATSRTGSYEQYF	TGTGCCACCAGTCGAACGGGCTCCTACGAGCAGTACTTC
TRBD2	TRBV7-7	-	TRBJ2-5	CASSHSPTSGETQYF	TGTGCCAGCAGCCACTCCCCGACTAGCGGGGAGACCCAGTACTTC
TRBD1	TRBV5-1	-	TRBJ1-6	CASSLTPGQGTDSPLHF	TGCGCCAGCAGCTTAACTCCGGGACAGGGGACTGATTCACCCCTCCACTTT
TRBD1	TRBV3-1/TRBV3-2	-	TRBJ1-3	CASSQGDRAGNTIYF	TGTGCCAGCAGCCAGGGAGACAGGGCTGGAAACACCATATATTTT
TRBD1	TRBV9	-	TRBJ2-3	CASSVQGASADTQYF	TGTGCCAGCAGCGTGCAGGGGGCGTCGGCAGATACGCAGTATTTT
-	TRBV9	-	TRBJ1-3	CASSSQGISGNTIYF	TGTGCCAGCAGCTCCCAGGGGATCTCTGGAAACACCATATATTTT
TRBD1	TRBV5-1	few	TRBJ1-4	CASSSLGTGGNEKLFF	TGCGCCAGCAGCTCCCTAGGGACAGGGGGCAATGAAAAACTGTTTTTT
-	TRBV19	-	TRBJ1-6	CASSSQGSAPLHF	TGTGCCAGTAGTTCACAGGGTTCTGCACCCCTCCACTTT